The 25 T cell receptor beta chains given below trace back to one sample, sequenced in a study of cytomegalovirus exposure and HLA in healthy donors. The PCR was carried out with 60 Vbeta primers and 13 Jbeta primers. Produced via immunoSEQ multiplex PCR; TCRdb's table is partial and in-frame only. The data show 85,000 to 100,000 clones, over 60% seen once. Source material: PBMCs. The receptor source for this set is a male donor in good health and CMV-seropositive.

The chain couples TRBV4-1 to TRBJ1-4; tentatively, D is TRBD1 (5 bases). This CDR3 is 13 amino acids long. Germline lookup yields CDR1 MGHRA and CDR2 YSYEKL. Trimming left V 4 bases short and J 7 bases short, with 10 bases between. This CDR3 reads CASSLGGVEKLFF. CDR3 in DNA: TGCGCCAGCAGCCTCGGGGGGGTTGAAAAACTGTTTTTT.

The chain employs TRBV15 and TRBJ2-5; no definite D call. The CDR3 consists of 14 residues. Germline V gene data show CDR1 as LNHNV and CDR2 as YYDKDF (reference sequence). Trimming took off 0 bases at V and 5 bases at J, with 10 bases between the two ends. CDR3 loop: CATSRERGTETQYF. In nucleotides, the CDR3 is TGTGCCACCAGCAGAGAGCGCGGTACGGAGACCCAGTACTTC.

In its sample, this clone was seen a few times. The chain recombines TRBV5-8 with TRBJ2-7; no reliable D call. This CDR3 is 13 amino acids long. Germline V CDR1 and CDR2: SGHTS, YDEGEE. V was pared by 4 bases and J by 10 bases, with 18 bases between. CDR3 coding DNA: TGTGCCAGCAGCCCCCGCACACCCTTCGCACAGTACTTC. This sequence encodes CASSPRTPFAQYF.

This chain joins TRBV9 and TRBJ2-5; TRBD1 might be the D (5 bases). V lost 3 bases and J lost 1, with 10 bases in between. The CDR3 loop spans 14 amino acids. Germline CDR1 reads SGDLS; CDR2 reads YYNGEE. CDR3 sequence: CASSARAFQETQYF. The CDR3, as DNA: TGTGCCAGCAGCGCCAGGGCGTTCCAAGAGACCCAGTACTTC.

This chain uses TRBV7-3 with TRBJ2-3; TRBD1 might be the D (5 bases). Looked up from germline, CDR1 is SGHTA and CDR2 is FQGTGA. The CDR3 runs to 14 residues. Trimming left V 1 base short and J 2 bases short, with 7 bases between. The CDR3 bases are TGTGCCAGCAGCTTAAGCAGGGACACAGATACGCAGTATTTT. Amino acids: CASSLSRDTDTQYF.

V and J are TRBV7-8 and TRBJ2-2; a weak D match, TRBD2 (6 bases). Trimming removed 1 base from V and 4 bases from J, with 10 bases in between. This CDR3 comprises 15 residues. Germline V gene sequence: CDR1 SGHVS, CDR2 FQNEAQ. Here the CDR3 DNA reads TGTGCCAGCAGCTTAGTGGGGGGATTCACCGGGGAGCTGTTTTTT. This translates into CASSLVGGFTGELFF. Complete variable domain (other parts from reference TRBV7-8 and TRBJ2-2): GAGVSQSPRYKVAKRGQDVALRCDPISGHVSLFWYQQALGQGPEFLTYFQNEAQLDKSGLPSDRFFAERPEGSVSTLKIQRTQQEDSAVYLCASSLVGGFTGELFFGEGSRLTVL.

This chain connects TRBV5-1 to TRBJ2-7; 10 nucleotides match TRBD1. CDR3 length equals 14 residues. V gave up 3 bases and J gave up 3 bases; unmatched junction bases: 3. Germline CDR1 is SGHRS and CDR2 is YFSETQ. In DNA form, the CDR3 reads TGCGCCAGCAGCTCACGGACAGGGGGCTACGAGCAGTACTTC. Translation: CASSSRTGGYEQYF.

This clone was observed a few times. Other DNA sequences of this sample code for an identical CDR3. The J gene is TRBJ1-2, the V gene TRBV6-5, with 10 nucleotides matching TRBD1. Germline assignment: CDR1 MNHEY and CDR2 SVGAGI. V lost 2 bases and J lost 4; bases outside the gene matches: 7. This CDR3 comprises 16 residues. CDR3 amino acids: CASSYVRTGGSYGYTF. The CDR3 nucleotides are TGTGCCAGCAGTTACGTCCGGACAGGGGGTAGCTATGGCTACACCTTC.

The rearrangement uses TRBV7-9 and TRBJ1-1; 11 bases line up with TRBD1. Germline CDR1 and CDR2: SEHNR and FQNEAQ (reference sequence). The CDR3 runs 17 residues. V was clipped by 1 base and J by 0 bases; unmatched bases: 4. The CDR3 protein is CASSLVGQGAVNTEAFF. DNA for the CDR3: TGTGCCAGCAGCTTAGTTGGACAGGGGGCAGTGAACACTGAAGCTTTCTTT.

The rearrangement joins TRBV30 to TRBJ1-5, with D perhaps matching TRBD1 (5 bases). V was trimmed by 0 bases and J by 5 bases, leaving 8 bases between them. CDR1 is GTSNPN, CDR2 SVGIG, per germline (reference sequence). The CDR3 extends over 13 amino acids. The CDR3 spells CAWSVGGDQPQHF. The CDR3 DNA reads as TGTGCCTGGAGTGTCGGGGGGGATCAGCCCCAGCATTTT.

This sequence joins TRBV11-2 and TRBJ2-7; 8 bases are shared with TRBD1. The germline V gene has CDR1 SGHAT and CDR2 FQNNGV. The CDR3 length is 15 residues. The V and J ends lost 5 bases and 4 bases, in that order; junction bases with no gene match: 10. The CDR3 is CASSASTGVHYEQYF. CDR3 in DNA: TGTGCCAGCAGCGCATCGACAGGGGTACATTACGAGCAGTACTTC.

This clone was found a few times. The chain carries TRBV4-1 and TRBJ2-7; a weak D match, TRBD1 (6 bases). The CDR3 sequence is 14 residues long. Germline lookup yields CDR1 MGHRA and CDR2 YSYEKL. The ends were cut back, 1 base at V and 5 bases at J, with 12 bases in the middle. CDR3 region: CASSQVQGIDEQYF. The CDR3 coding sequence is TGCGCCAGCAGCCAAGTGCAGGGGATCGACGAGCAGTACTTC.

V and J are TRBV29-1 and TRBJ2-7, with D perhaps matching TRBD2 (5 bases). The V end lost 5 bases, the J end lost 3 bases, and 14 bases lay between the germline ends. This CDR3 contains 13 residues. CDR1 is SQVTM and CDR2 is ANQGSEA in the germline V gene. The CDR3 region is CSVRPEGSYEQYF. CDR3 DNA: TGCAGCGTTCGCCCTGAGGGTAGCTACGAGCAGTACTTC.

The V call is TRBV2, the J call TRBJ2-5; TRBD2 aligns across 7 bases. The CDR3 contains 13 residues. Germline V gives CDR1 SNHLY, CDR2 FYNNEI. The V gene end was trimmed by 4 bases and the J gene end by 5 bases; junction bases not matched to a gene: 4. CDR3 nucleotide sequence: TGTGCCAGCAGTGTCGGGGGAGGGGAGACCCAGTACTTC. Its protein is CASSVGGGETQYF.

The chain uses TRBV30 and TRBJ2-7; 8 nucleotides match TRBD2. V shed 8 bases, J shed 0 bases, and the junction held 18 bases outside the gene matches. CDR1 is GTSNPN, CDR2 SVGIG, per germline (reference sequence). CDR3 length: 17 residues. CDR3 DNA: TGTGCCGGCTCTAGCGGGCGGGACCGCCTCTACTCCTACGAGCAGTACTTC. Protein: CAGSSGRDRLYSYEQYF. The full variable domain, its missing parts supplied by reference TRBV30 and TRBJ2-7, is SQTIHQWPATLVQPVGSPLSLECTVEGTSNPNLYWYRQAAGRGLQLLFYSVGIGQISSEVPQNLSASRPQDRQFILSSKKLLLSDSGFYLCAGSSGRDRLYSYEQYFGPGTRLTVT.

Only a few counts were recorded for this clone. The chain has TRBV4-1 and TRBJ1-5; possibly TRBD1 for D (6 bases). Germline CDR1 MGHRA, CDR2 YSYEKL. CDR3 length: 17 residues. Trimming took 0 bases from V and 1 from J, leaving 13 bases between them. The CDR3 loop is CASSQESYRVSNQPQHF. CDR3 in DNA: TGCGCCAGCAGCCAAGAAAGCTACAGGGTGAGCAATCAGCCCCAGCATTTT.

The rearrangement uses TRBV30 and TRBJ1-2; 8 bases are a match to TRBD1. CDR1 is GTSNPN and CDR2 is SVGIG in the germline V gene (reference sequence). The CDR3 runs 12 residues. Losses at the gene ends were 2 bases for V and 6 bases for J; bases not matched to a gene: 2. In nucleotides, the CDR3 is TGTGCCTGGAGTTTGACAGGGGATGGCTACACCTTC. Residues: CAWSLTGDGYTF.

The V gene is TRBV25-1, the J gene TRBJ2-5; a weak D match, TRBD2 (5 bases). The CDR3 covers 14 residues. Per the germline V gene, CDR1 is MGHDK and CDR2 is SYGVNS. Trimming removed 5 bases at V and 5 bases at J, with 15 bases between. The CDR3 bases are TGTGCCAGCAGTCGAAAGGCGGGTGCGGAGACCCAGTACTTC. This translates into CASSRKAGAETQYF.

The chain is built from TRBV7-9 and TRBJ2-2, with 10 bases matching TRBD1. This CDR3 region has 16 residues. The junction had 9 bases not matched to a gene; V was cut back by 4 bases and J by 7 bases. Germline V gene sequence: CDR1 SEHNR, CDR2 FQNEAQ (reference sequence). The chain's CDR3 is CASSSLTGGTIGELFF. For the CDR3, the DNA is TGTGCCAGCAGCTCCCTGACAGGGGGCACAATCGGGGAGCTGTTTTTT.

This clone has just one count. The CDR3 DNA reads as TGTGCCAGTAGTATACCCGACAGGGGGTGGCAGCCCCAGCATTTT. Translating it yields CASSIPDRGWQPQHF. The chain couples TRBV19 to TRBJ1-5; TRBD1 matches at 9 bases. CDR1 LNHDA and CDR2 SQIVND come from the germline V gene (reference sequence). Trimming took 2 bases from V and 7 from J; bases not matched to a gene: 6. The CDR3 length is 15 residues.

This clone came up a few times. The J gene is TRBJ2-7, the V gene TRBV5-4; D ambiguous. Trimming stripped 0 bases from V and 4 bases from J, with 5 bases between. This CDR3 has 12 amino acids. Germline values: CDR1 SGHNT, CDR2 YYREEE (reference sequence). This CDR3 reads CASSLDRYEQYF. The CDR3, as DNA: TGTGCCAGCAGCTTGGACCGGTACGAGCAGTACTTC. Based on the CDR3 plus reference TRBV5-4 and TRBJ2-7, the full variable domain is ETGVTQSPTHLIKTRGQQVTLRCSSQSGHNTVSWYQQALGQGPQFIFQYYREEENGRGNFPPRFSGLQFPNYSSELNVNALELDDSALYLCASSLDRYEQYFGPGTRLTVT.

This clone occurred once. This rearrangement joins TRBV2 to TRBJ1-4, with 10 bases matching TRBD1. The germline CDR1 and CDR2 sequences are SNHLY and FYNNEI. The CDR3 has 13 amino acids. V was clipped by 7 bases and J by 7 bases; unmatched bases: 3. As DNA, the CDR3 is TGTGCCAGCACCGGGACAGGGGCTGAAAAACTGTTTTTT. This translates into CASTGTGAEKLFF.

The rearrangement uses TRBV7-2 and TRBJ1-5; D is undetermined. The CDR3 spans 14 residues. Germline V gives CDR1 SGHTA, CDR2 FQGNSA. Deletions cut 5 bases from V and 0 bases from J, with 8 bases between. Here the CDR3 reads CASSPGHSNQPQHF. Written as DNA, the CDR3 is TGTGCCAGCAGCCCGGGTCATAGCAATCAGCCCCAGCATTTT.

The gene calls are TRBV27 and TRBJ2-5, with 7 bases identical to TRBD1. The end of the DNA is better explained by TRBJ2-7, so the J call may be wrong. The CDR3 totals 12 residues. CDR1 is MNHEY and CDR2 is SMNVEV in the germline V gene (reference sequence). The CDR3 region is CASRGQIYEQYF. The DNA for the CDR3 is TGTGCCAGCAGGGGACAGATCTACGAGCAGTACTTC.

J is TRBJ1-3 and V is TRBV5-6; 7 bases are a match to TRBD1. CDR1 SGHDT and CDR2 YYEEEE come from the germline V gene. V was pared by 4 bases and J by 0 bases, with 10 bases of the junction left unmatched. The CDR3 runs 17 residues. CDR3 sequence (DNA): TGTGCCAGCAGCCAAGGGACAGAAATCAACTCTGGAAACACCATATATTTT. It specifies CASSQGTEINSGNTIYF. The variable domain in full, with the rest retrieved from reference TRBV5-6 and TRBJ1-3, is DAGVTQSPTHLIKTRGQQVTLRCSPKSGHDTVSWYQQALGQGPQFIFQYYEEEERQRGNFPDRFSGHQFPNYSSELNVNALLLGDSALYLCASSQGTEINSGNTIYFGEGSWLTVV.